The 19 T cell receptor beta chains reported below all come from one sample, sequenced in a study of control samples from healthy donors and cancer patients. Clones were sequenced by immunoSEQ multiplex PCR, and TCRdb holds only the in-frame ones, with some missing. This table lists some 180,000 clones. The sequenced sample consisted of blood. All receptors derive from a woman aged 25 to 39 in good health.

The gene calls are TRBV21-1 and TRBJ1-6. TRBV21-1 is a pseudogene. The CDR3 totals 12 residues. CDR3 in DNA: TGTGCCAGCAGCAAAGTACCTAGTAGTCACAGCTTT. As protein: CASSKVPSSHSF.

This chain links TRBV2 with TRBJ1-1; D is unresolved. The CDR3 length is 13 residues. V was shortened by 6 bases and J by 4 bases, with 12 bases between the two germline ends. CDR1 is SNHLY and CDR2 is FYNNEI in the germline V gene. The CDR3 region has the DNA TGTGCCAGCAGCGCTGCGGGGATCACTGAAGCTTTCTTT. Protein: CASSAAGITEAFF.

This chain links TRBV4-3 with TRBJ1-3; D is uncertain. The length of the CDR3 is 17 residues. The germline CDR1 and CDR2 sequences are LGHNA and YSLEER. The V end was cut by 9 bases, the J end by 0 bases, with 21 bases between. The CDR3: CASETTLGFSSGNTIYF. DNA for the CDR3: TGCGCCAGTGAAACAACTCTCGGGTTCAGCTCTGGAAACACCATATATTTT.

CDR3 residues: CASSLSGVDTDTQYF. The CDR3 DNA reads as TGCGCCAGCAGCTTGTCGGGGGTTGACACAGATACGCAGTATTTT. The chain combines TRBV5-1 with TRBJ2-3; a weak D match, TRBD2 (6 bases). Trimming stripped 1 base from V and 2 bases from J, with 11 bases between. Germline loops: CDR1 SGHRS, CDR2 YFSETQ. There are 15 residues in the CDR3.

The chain recombines TRBV14 with TRBJ1-1, with 9 bases aligning to TRBD1. Germline lookup yields CDR1 SGHDN and CDR2 FVKESK. J gave up 4 bases and V 0 bases, and 9 bases lay outside the gene matches. The CDR3 is 17 amino acids. CDR3 in amino acids: CASSQERRDRAATEAFF. DNA for the CDR3: TGTGCCAGCAGCCAAGAACGGCGGGACAGGGCCGCCACTGAAGCTTTCTTT.

V is TRBV20-1 and J is TRBJ1-6, with 9 bases identical to TRBD1. The germline CDR1 and CDR2 sequences are DFQATT and SNEGSKA (reference sequence). V gave up 3 bases and J gave up 12 bases; unmatched junction bases: 6. The CDR3 runs 13 residues. This chain's CDR3 is CSASRDRALPLHF. Here the CDR3 DNA reads TGCAGTGCTAGTAGGGACAGGGCCCTACCCCTCCACTTT.

This sequence joins TRBV1 and TRBJ1-6; the D call of TRBD1 is as the table states it, not checked on the DNA. TRBV1 is annotated as a pseudogene. This CDR3 has 20 amino acids. CDR3 bases: TGCACCAGCAGCCAACACCGGAAACTCAGGGGGTTTAAATATAATTCACCCCTCCACTTT. Translated: CTSSQHRKLRGFKYNSPLHF.

The chain joins TRBV7-2 to TRBJ1-2; D gene unclear. The CDR3 spans 13 residues. CDR1 and CDR2 (germline): SGHTA, FQGNSA. V lost 4 bases and J lost 2, with 8 bases in between. In DNA form, the CDR3 reads TGTGCCAGCAGCTCGACGGTGAACTATGGCTACACCTTC. This codes for CASSSTVNYGYTF.

V and J are TRBV11-2 and TRBJ1-2, with unresolved D. Germline V gene lookup returns CDR1 SGHAT and CDR2 FQNNGV. The CDR3 runs to 11 residues. The V end lost 4 bases, the J end lost 4 bases, and 4 bases lay between the germline ends. The CDR3: CASSSRYGYTF. DNA of the CDR3: TGTGCCAGCAGCTCCCGCTATGGCTACACCTTC.

The chain carries TRBV3-1 (or the pseudogene TRBV3-2) and TRBJ2-1; D remains ambiguous. The CDR3 is 15 amino acids. The V gene's germline CDR1 is LGHDT and CDR2 YNNKEL (reference sequence). Trimming removed 0 bases at V and 0 bases at J, with 6 bases between. In DNA form, the CDR3 reads TGTGCCAGCAGCCAAGATCAGATCTCCTACAATGAGCAGTTCTTC. Residues: CASSQDQISYNEQFF.

J is TRBJ1-6 and V is TRBV11-2; D may be TRBD1 (6 bases). V was cut by 4 bases and J by 5 bases, with 9 bases left in between. Germline CDR1 reads SGHAT; CDR2 reads FQNNGV. The CDR3 totals 14 residues. The CDR3 DNA is TGTGCCAGCAGCTACAGGGTAAATAATTCACCCCTCCACTTT. This translates into CASSYRVNNSPLHF.

The rearrangement uses TRBV20-1 and TRBJ2-7, with 9 bases lining up with TRBD1. The CDR3 has 17 residues. The ends lost 3 bases at V and 0 bases at J; junction bases unmatched: 12. Germline CDR1 and CDR2: DFQATT and SNEGSKA (reference sequence). CDR3 sequence reads: CSASLTGGIIVSYEQYF. CDR3 bases: TGCAGTGCTAGTTTAACAGGGGGCATTATTGTCTCCTACGAGCAGTACTTC.

V is TRBV24-1 and J is TRBJ2-3; 9 bases agree with TRBD2. The trim removed 0 bases at V and 7 bases at J, leaving 4 bases unmatched. Germline V gene lookup returns CDR1 KGHDR and CDR2 SFDVKD. There are 15 residues in the CDR3. In DNA, the CDR3 is TGTGCCACCAGTGATTTGCGGCGGGGGGGTCATACGCAGTATTTT. Protein: CATSDLRRGGHTQYF.

This chain links TRBV6-5 with TRBJ2-7; D perhaps matches TRBD1 (6 bases). Looked up from germline, CDR1 is MNHEY and CDR2 is SVGAGI. V lost 7 bases and J 2 bases, leaving 15 bases between the germline ends. The length of the CDR3 is 14 residues. CDR3 in amino acids: CASIGQRTTYEQYF. In nucleotides, the CDR3 is TGTGCCAGCATCGGACAGAGGACCACCTACGAGCAGTACTTC.

V gene TRBV29-1 combines with J gene TRBJ1-2; D uncertain. Trimming took 3 bases from V and 7 from J, leaving 6 bases between them. CDR1 and CDR2 (germline): SQVTM, ANQGSEA. The CDR3 is 10 residues long. The CDR3 DNA reads as TGCAGCGTTGATCAGGCTGGCTACACCTTC. This translates into CSVDQAGYTF.

As for this clone: At one boundary the junction diverges from the germline segment, which might be a read error. The rearrangement links TRBV7-7 to TRBJ2-2; D is ambiguous. CDR3 length equals 13 residues. CDR1 and CDR2 from the germline V gene are SSHAT and FNYEAQ (reference sequence). The DNA of the CDR3 is TGTGCTAGCAGCTTATTGGGCGGCGGGGAGCTGTTTTTT. Protein product: CASSLLGGGELFF.

This rearrangement joins TRBV28 to TRBJ1-5; no clear D. The V and J ends lost 1 base and 2 bases respectively, with 6 bases between them. CDR3 length: 14 residues. CDR1 MDHEN and CDR2 SYDVKM come from the germline V gene. The CDR3 region has the DNA TGTGCCAGCAGTTTATACGCGGGCAATCAGCCCCAGCATTTT. Its translation: CASSLYAGNQPQHF.

V and J are TRBV6-1 and TRBJ2-4, with a tentative D call TRBD1 (7 bases). V lost 3 bases and J lost 7, with 22 bases in between. The germline V gene encodes CDR1 MNHNS and CDR2 SASEGT. CDR3 size: 17 residues. The CDR3: CASSDGNRGGARNIQYF. CDR3 in DNA: TGTGCCAGCAGTGATGGGAACAGGGGAGGTGCGCGGAACATTCAGTACTTC.

The chain couples TRBV28 to TRBJ1-5; no reliable D call. The V and J ends lost 8 bases and 4 bases respectively, with 12 bases between them. The CDR3 is 13 amino acids. The germline CDR1 and CDR2 sequences are MDHEN and SYDVKM. As DNA, the CDR3 is TGTGCCAGCCTTCGCGGGCTTAATCAGCCCCAGCATTTT. This encodes CASLRGLNQPQHF.